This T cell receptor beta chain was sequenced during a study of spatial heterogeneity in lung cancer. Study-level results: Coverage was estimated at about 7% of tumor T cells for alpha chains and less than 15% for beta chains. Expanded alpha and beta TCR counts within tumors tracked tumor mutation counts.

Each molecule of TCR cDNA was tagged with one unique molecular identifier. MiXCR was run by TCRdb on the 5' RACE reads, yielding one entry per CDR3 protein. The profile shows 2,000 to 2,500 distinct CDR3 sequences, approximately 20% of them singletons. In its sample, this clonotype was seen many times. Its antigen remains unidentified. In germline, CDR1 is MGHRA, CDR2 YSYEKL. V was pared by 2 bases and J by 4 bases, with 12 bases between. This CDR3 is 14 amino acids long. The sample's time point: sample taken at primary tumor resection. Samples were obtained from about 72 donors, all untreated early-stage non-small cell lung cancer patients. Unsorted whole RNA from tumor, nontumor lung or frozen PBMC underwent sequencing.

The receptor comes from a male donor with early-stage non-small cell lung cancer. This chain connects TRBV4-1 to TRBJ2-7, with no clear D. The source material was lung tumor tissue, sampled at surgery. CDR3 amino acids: CASSQSEQQYEQYF. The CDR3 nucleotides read TGCGCCAGCAGCCAAAGTGAACAGCAATACGAGCAGTACTTC.